The rows below give T cell receptor beta chains drawn from one sample of a study of human T cells and chemical hapten exposure. TCRdb re-called the RACE reads through MiXCR, storing one row per CDR3 protein. The profile shows about 350,000 distinct CDR3 sequences, approximately 5% of them singletons. Here the sequenced sample was whole blood, taken in connection with sensitization to the hapten diphenylcyclopropenone (DPC). The source is a woman between 18 and 29 years old with alopecia areata. Some clones in this sample may be carry-over from other donors' samples. Both conserved end residues are part of each CDR3. Each record gives: V gene, J gene, D gene, clone size, CDR3 protein, CDR3 DNA. The D gene is left open where the match is weak. Not all rows give a size; the values are once, few, many and, for expanded clones, a class.

v_call: TRBV7-2; j_call: TRBJ2-1; d_call: .; clone_size: .; cdr3_aa: CASSRGKDLKSYNEQFF; cdr3_nt: TGTGCCAGCAGCCGAGGAAAAGACTTGAAATCCTACAATGAGCAGTTCTTC
v_call: TRBV12-3/TRBV12-4; j_call: TRBJ2-2; d_call: TRBD1; clone_size: few; cdr3_aa: CATRGRDTGELFF; cdr3_nt: TGTGCTACCAGGGGGCGCGACACCGGGGAGCTGTTTTTT
v_call: TRBV4-2; j_call: TRBJ2-7; d_call: .; clone_size: .; cdr3_aa: CASSQDKDFYEQYF; cdr3_nt: TGTGCCAGCAGCCAAGATAAAGATTTCTACGAGCAGTACTTC
v_call: TRBV10-2; j_call: TRBJ1-6; d_call: .; clone_size: .; cdr3_aa: CASSEQGYNSPLHF; cdr3_nt: TGCGCCAGCAGTGAACAGGGCTATAATTCACCCCTCCACTTT
v_call: TRBV3-1; j_call: TRBJ1-1; d_call: .; clone_size: .; cdr3_aa: CASSQVGGLEAFF; cdr3_nt: TGTGCCAGCAGCCAAGTTGGGGGTCTTGAAGCTTTCTTT
v_call: TRBV5-1; j_call: TRBJ1-1; d_call: TRBD1; clone_size: few; cdr3_aa: CASSFRDRGRNMNTEAFF; cdr3_nt: TGCGCCAGCAGCTTTCGGGACAGGGGGCGGAACATGAACACTGAAGCTTTCTTT
v_call: TRBV3-1; j_call: TRBJ1-2; d_call: TRBD1; clone_size: .; cdr3_aa: CASSQADRGRGYTF; cdr3_nt: TGTGCCAGCAGCCAAGCGGACAGGGGTCGTGGCTACACCTTC
v_call: TRBV24-1; j_call: TRBJ2-2; d_call: .; clone_size: few; cdr3_aa: CATSDTGANTGELFF; cdr3_nt: TGTGCCACCAGTGATACCGGGGCGAACACCGGGGAGCTGTTTTTT
v_call: TRBV5-1; j_call: TRBJ2-6; d_call: TRBD1; clone_size: few; cdr3_aa: CASSTGQGAGANVLTF; cdr3_nt: TGCGCCAGCAGCACTGGACAGGGTGCTGGGGCCAACGTCCTGACTTTC
v_call: TRBV12-3/TRBV12-4; j_call: TRBJ2-7; d_call: TRBD2; clone_size: many; cdr3_aa: CASSGIAGATETYEQYF; cdr3_nt: TGTGCCAGCAGTGGTATAGCGGGGGCTACTGAGACCTACGAGCAGTACTTC
v_call: TRBV20-1; j_call: TRBJ2-7; d_call: .; clone_size: .; cdr3_aa: CSARDGGLYEQYF; cdr3_nt: TGCAGTGCTAGAGATGGGGGGCTTTACGAGCAGTACTTC
v_call: TRBV28; j_call: TRBJ2-7; d_call: TRBD1; clone_size: few; cdr3_aa: CASSLGTGGLVPHEQYF; cdr3_nt: TGTGCCAGCAGTTTGGGGACAGGGGGCCTCGTTCCACACGAGCAGTACTTC
v_call: TRBV6-5; j_call: TRBJ2-1; d_call: TRBD2; clone_size: many; cdr3_aa: CASSLAGGRGEQFF; cdr3_nt: TGTGCCAGCAGTTTGGCGGGGGGGCGGGGTGAGCAGTTCTTC